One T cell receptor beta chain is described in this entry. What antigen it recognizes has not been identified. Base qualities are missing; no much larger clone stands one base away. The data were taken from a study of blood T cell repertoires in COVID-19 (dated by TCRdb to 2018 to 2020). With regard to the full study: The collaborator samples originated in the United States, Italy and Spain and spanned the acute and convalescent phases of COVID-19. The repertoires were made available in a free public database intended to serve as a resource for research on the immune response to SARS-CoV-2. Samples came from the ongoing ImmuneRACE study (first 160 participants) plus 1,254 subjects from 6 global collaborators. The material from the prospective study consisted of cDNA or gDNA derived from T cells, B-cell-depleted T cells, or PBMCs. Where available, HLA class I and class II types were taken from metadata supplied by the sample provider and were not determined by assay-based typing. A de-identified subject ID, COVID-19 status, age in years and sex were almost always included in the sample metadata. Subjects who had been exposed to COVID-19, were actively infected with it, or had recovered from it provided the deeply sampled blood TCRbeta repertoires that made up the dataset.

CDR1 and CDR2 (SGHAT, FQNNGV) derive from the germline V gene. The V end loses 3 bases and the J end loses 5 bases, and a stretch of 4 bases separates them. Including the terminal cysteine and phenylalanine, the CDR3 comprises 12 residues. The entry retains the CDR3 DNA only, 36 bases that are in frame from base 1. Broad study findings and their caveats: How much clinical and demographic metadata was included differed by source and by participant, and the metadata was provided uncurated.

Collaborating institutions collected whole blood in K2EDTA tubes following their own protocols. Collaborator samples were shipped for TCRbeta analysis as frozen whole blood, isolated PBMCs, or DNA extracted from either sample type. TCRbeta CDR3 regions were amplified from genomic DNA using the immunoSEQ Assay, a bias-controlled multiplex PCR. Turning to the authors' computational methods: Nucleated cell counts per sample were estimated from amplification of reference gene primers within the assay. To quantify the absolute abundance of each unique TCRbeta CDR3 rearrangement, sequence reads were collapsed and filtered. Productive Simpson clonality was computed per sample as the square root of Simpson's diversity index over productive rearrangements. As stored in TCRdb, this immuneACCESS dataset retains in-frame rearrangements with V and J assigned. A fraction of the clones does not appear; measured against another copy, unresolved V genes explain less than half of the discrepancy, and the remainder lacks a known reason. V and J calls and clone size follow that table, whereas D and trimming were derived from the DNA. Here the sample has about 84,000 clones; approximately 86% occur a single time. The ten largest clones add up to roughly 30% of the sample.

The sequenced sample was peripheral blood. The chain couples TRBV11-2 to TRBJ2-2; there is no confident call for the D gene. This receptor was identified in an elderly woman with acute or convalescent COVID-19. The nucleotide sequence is TGTGCCAGCAGCTTTCTAACCGGGGAGCTGTTTTTT. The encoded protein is CASSFLTGELFF.